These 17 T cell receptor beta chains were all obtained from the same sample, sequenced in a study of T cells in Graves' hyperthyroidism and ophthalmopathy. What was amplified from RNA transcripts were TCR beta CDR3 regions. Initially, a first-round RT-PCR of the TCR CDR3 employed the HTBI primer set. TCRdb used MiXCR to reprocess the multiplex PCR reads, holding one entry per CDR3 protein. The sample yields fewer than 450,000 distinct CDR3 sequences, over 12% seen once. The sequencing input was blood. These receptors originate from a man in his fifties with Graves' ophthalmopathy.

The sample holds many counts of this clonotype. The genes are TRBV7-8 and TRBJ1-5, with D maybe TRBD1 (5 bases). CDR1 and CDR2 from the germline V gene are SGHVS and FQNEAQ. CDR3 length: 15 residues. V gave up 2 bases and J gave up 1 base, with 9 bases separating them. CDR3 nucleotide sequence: TGTGCCAGCAGCTTACGTTCAGGGAGCAATCAGCCCCAGCATTTT. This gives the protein CASSLRSGSNQPQHF.

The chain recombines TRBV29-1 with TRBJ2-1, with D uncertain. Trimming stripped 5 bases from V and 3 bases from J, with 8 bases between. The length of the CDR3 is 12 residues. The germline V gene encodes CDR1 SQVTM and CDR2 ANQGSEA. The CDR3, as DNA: TGCAGCGTTTTTAAAGACTACAATGAGCAGTTCTTC. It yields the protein CSVFKDYNEQFF.

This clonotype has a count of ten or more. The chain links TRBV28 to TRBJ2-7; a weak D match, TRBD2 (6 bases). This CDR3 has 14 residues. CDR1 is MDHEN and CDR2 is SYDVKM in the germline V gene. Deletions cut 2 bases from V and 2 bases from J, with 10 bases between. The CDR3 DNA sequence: TGTGCCAGCAGTTTAGGAGGGATGCCCTACGAGCAGTACTTC. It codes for CASSLGGMPYEQYF.

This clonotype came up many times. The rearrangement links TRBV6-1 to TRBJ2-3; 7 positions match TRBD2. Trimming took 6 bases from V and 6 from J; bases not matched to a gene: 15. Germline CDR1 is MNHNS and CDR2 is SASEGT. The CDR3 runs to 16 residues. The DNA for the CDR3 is TGTGCCAGCAGAGGTTTAGTGGGACTAACGGCCGATACGCAGTATTTT. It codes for CASRGLVGLTADTQYF.

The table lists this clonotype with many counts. CDR3 in DNA: TGTGCCAGCAGCTTAGACGACAGCACTGAAGCTTTCTTT. Translation gives CASSLDDSTEAFF. This chain links TRBV11-3 with TRBJ1-1; weak D call: TRBD1 (5 bases). This CDR3 region has 13 residues. From germline, CDR1 is SGHNT and CDR2 YENEEA. Trimming shortened V by 0 bases and J by 4 bases, and 6 bases separated the two germline ends.

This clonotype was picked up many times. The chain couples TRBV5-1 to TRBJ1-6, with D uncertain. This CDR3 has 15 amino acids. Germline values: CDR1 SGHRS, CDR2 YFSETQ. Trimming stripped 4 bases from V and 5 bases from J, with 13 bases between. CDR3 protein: CASSLGRRDNSPLHF. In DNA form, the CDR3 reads TGCGCCAGCAGCCTGGGTCGGAGGGATAATTCACCCCTCCACTTT.

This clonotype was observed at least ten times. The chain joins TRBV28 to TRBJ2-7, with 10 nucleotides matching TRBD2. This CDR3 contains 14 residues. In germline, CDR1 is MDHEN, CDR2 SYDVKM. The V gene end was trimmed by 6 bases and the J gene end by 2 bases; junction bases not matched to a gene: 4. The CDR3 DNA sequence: TGTGCCAGCAGGGTAGCGGGAGGACCCTACGAGCAGTACTTC. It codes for CASRVAGGPYEQYF.

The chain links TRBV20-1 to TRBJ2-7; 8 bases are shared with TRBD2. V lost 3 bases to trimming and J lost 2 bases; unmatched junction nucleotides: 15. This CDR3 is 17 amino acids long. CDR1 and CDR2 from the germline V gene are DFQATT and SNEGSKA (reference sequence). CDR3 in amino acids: CSASAVAGKGETYEQYF. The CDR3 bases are TGCAGTGCTAGCGCCGTAGCGGGGAAAGGGGAGACCTACGAGCAGTACTTC.

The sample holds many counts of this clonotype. The CDR3 protein is CAWSVRLAGNTIYF. The DNA of the CDR3 is TGTGCCTGGAGTGTACGTCTGGCTGGAAACACCATATATTTT. The chain couples TRBV30 to TRBJ1-3; D unresolved. Trimming removed 0 bases at V and 2 bases at J, with 8 bases between. The CDR3 runs 14 residues. The V gene's germline CDR1 is GTSNPN and CDR2 SVGIG (reference sequence).

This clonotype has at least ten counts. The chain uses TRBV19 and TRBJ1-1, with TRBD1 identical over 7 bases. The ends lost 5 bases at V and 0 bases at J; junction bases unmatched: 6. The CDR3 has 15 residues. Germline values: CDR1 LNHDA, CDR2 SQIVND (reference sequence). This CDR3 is CASSSQTGLNTEAFF. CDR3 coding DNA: TGTGCCAGTAGTTCGCAGACAGGGCTGAACACTGAAGCTTTCTTT.

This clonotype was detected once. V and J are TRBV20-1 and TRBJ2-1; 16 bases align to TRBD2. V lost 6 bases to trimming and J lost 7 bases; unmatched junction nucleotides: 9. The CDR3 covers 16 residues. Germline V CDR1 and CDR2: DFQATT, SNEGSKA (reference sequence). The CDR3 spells CSATGTSGRASNEQFF. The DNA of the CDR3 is TGCAGTGCAACCGGGACTAGCGGGAGGGCCTCTAATGAGCAGTTCTTC.

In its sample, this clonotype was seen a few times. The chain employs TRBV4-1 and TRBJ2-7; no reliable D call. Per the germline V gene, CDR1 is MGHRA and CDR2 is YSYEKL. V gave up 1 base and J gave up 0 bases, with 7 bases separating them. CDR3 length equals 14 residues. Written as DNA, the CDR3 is TGCGCCAGCAGCCAAGTGACTCTCTCCTACGAGCAGTACTTC. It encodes CASSQVTLSYEQYF.

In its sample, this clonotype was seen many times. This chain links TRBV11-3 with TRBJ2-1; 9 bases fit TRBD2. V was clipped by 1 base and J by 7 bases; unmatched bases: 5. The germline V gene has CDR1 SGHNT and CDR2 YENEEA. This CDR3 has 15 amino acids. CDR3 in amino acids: CASSLVLAGPNEQFF. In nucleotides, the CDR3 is TGTGCCAGCAGCTTAGTCCTAGCGGGGCCTAATGAGCAGTTCTTC.

In nucleotides, the CDR3 is TGTGCCAGCAGCCAGGGGGCGAACGCGAACACCGGGGAGCTGTTTTTT. Residues: CASSQGANANTGELFF. The chain recombines TRBV3-1 with TRBJ2-2, with a tentative D call TRBD1 (6 bases). The CDR3 spans 16 residues. Trimming removed 3 bases at V and 0 bases at J, with 11 bases between. CDR1 and CDR2 from the germline V gene are LGHDT and YNNKEL (reference sequence).

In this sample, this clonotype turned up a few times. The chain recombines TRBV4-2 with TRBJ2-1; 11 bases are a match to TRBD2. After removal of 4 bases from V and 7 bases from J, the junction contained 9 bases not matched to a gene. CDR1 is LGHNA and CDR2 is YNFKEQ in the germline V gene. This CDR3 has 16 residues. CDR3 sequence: CASSRLAGTVANEQFF. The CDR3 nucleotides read TGTGCCAGCAGCCGACTAGCGGGAACCGTTGCAAATGAGCAGTTCTTC.

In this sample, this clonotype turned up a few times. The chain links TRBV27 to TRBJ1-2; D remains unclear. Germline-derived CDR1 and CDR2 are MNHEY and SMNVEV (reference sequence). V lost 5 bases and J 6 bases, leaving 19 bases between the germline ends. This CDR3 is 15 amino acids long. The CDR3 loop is CASSPRSTGRNGYTF. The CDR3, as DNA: TGTGCCAGCAGTCCCCGATCCACTGGGAGGAATGGCTACACCTTC.

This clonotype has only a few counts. The CDR3 protein is CASISGRVENEQFF. The CDR3 region has the DNA TGTGCCAGCATTAGCGGGAGGGTCGAGAATGAGCAGTTCTTC. J is TRBJ2-1 and V is TRBV6-1; TRBD2 matches at 11 bases. Losses at the gene ends were 7 bases for V and 7 bases for J; bases not matched to a gene: 6. This CDR3 is built from 14 residues. Germline values: CDR1 MNHNS, CDR2 SASEGT.